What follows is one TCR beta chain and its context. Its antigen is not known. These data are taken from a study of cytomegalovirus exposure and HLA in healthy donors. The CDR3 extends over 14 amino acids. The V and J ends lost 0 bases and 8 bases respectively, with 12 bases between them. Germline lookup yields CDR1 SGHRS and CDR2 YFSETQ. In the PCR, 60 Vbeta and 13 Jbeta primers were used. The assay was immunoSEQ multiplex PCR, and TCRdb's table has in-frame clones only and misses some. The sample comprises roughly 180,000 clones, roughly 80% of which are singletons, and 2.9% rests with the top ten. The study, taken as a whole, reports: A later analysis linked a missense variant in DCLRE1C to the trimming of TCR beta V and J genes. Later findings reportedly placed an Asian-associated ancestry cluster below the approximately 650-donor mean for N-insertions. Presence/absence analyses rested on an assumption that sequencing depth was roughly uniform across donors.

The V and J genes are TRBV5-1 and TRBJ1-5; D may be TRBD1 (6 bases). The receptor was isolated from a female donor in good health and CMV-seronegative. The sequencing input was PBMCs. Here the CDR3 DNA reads TGCGCCAGCAGCTTGGAAGGGAGGGGGGAGCCCCAGCATTTT. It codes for CASSLEGRGEPQHF.